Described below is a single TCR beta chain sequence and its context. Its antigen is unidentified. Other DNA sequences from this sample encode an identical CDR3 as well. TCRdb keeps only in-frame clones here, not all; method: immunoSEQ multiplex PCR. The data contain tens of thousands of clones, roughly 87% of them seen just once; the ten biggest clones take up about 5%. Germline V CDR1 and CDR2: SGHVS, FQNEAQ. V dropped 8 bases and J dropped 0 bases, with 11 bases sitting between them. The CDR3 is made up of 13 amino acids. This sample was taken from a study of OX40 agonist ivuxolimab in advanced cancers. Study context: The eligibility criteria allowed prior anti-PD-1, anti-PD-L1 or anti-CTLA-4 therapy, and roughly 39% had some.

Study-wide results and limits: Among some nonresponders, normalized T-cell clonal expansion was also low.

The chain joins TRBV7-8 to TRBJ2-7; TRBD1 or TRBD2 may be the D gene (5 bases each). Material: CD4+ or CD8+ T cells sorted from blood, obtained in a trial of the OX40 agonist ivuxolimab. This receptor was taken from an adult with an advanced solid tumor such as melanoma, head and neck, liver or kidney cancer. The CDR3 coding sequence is TGTGCCAGCGGGGGTAGACTCTCCTACGAGCAGTACTTC. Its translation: CASGGRLSYEQYF.